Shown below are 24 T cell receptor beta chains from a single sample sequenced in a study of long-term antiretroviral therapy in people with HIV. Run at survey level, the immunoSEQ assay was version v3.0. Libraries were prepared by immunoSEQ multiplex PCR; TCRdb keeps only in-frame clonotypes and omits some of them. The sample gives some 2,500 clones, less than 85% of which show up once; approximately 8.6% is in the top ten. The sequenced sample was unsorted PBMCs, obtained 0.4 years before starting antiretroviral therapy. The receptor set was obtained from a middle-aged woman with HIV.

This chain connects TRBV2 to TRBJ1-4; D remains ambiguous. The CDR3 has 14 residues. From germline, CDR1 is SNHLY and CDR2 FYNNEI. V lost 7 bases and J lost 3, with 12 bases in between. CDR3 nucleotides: TGTGCCAGCACTACGTCCCTGGCTAATGAAAAACTGTTTTTT. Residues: CASTTSLANEKLFF.

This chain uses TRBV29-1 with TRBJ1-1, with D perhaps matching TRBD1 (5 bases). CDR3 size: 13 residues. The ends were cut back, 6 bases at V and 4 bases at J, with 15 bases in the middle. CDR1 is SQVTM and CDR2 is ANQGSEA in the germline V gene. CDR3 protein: CSVGRGAATEAFF. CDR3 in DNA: TGCAGCGTGGGGCGAGGGGCGGCCACTGAAGCTTTCTTT.

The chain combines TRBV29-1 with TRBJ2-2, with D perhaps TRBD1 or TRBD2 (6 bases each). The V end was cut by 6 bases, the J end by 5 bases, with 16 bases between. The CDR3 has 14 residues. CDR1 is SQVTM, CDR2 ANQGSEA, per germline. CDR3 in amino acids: CSVGDNRGTGELFF. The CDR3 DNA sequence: TGCAGCGTGGGGGACAACCGGGGGACCGGGGAGCTGTTTTTT.

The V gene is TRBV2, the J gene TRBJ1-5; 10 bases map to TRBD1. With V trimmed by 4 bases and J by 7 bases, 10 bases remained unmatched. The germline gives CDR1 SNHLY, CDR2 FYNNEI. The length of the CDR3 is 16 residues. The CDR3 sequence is CASSAPDRGTEQPQHF. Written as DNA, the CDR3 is TGTGCCAGCAGTGCTCCGGACAGGGGGACCGAACAGCCCCAGCATTTT.

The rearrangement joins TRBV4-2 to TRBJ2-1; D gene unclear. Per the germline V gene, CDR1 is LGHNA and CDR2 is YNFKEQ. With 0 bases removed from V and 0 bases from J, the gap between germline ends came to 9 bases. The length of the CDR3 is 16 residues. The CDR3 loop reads CASSQEQVNSYNEQFF. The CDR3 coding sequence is TGTGCCAGCAGCCAAGAGCAGGTAAACTCCTACAATGAGCAGTTCTTC.

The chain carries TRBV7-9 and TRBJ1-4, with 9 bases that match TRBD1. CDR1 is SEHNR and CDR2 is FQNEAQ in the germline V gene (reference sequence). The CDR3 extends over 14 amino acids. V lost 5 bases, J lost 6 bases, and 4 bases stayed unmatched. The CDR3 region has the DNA TGTGCCAGCAGCCCACAGGGGGCGGATGAAAAACTGTTTTTT. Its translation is CASSPQGADEKLFF.

The CDR3: CASSLNIGTDYEDTQYF. CDR3 sequence (DNA): TGTGCCAGCAGTTTAAATATAGGCACGGACTATGAAGATACGCAGTATTTT. The V call is TRBV28, the J call TRBJ2-3; the D gene is possibly TRBD2 (6 bases). CDR1 and CDR2 (germline): MDHEN, SYDVKM. The length of the CDR3 is 17 residues. V dropped 2 bases and J dropped 5 bases, with 20 bases sitting between them.

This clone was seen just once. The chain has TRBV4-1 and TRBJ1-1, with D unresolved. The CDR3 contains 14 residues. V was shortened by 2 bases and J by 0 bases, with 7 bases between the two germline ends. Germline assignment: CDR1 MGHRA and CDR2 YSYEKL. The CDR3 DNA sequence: TGCGCCAGCAGCCAAAGGGTAGTGAACACTGAAGCTTTCTTT. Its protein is CASSQRVVNTEAFF.

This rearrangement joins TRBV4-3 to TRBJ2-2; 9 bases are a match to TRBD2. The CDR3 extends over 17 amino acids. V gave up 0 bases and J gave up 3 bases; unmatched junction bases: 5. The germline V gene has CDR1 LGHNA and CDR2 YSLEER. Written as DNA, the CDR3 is TGCGCCAGCAGCCAAGATCTCGGACTAGCGCACACCGGGGAGCTGTTTTTT. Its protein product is CASSQDLGLAHTGELFF.

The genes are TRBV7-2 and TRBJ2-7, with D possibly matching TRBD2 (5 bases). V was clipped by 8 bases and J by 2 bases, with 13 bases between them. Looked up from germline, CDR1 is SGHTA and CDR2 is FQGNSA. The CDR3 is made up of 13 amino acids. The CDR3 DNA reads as TGTGCCAGCGAATCACTAGGCACCTACGAGCAGTACTTC. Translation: CASESLGTYEQYF. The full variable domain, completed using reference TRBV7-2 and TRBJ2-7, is GAGVSQSPSNKVTEKGKDVELRCDPISGHTALYWYRQSLGQGLEFLIYFQGNSAPDKSGLPSDRFSAERTGGSVSTLTIQRTQQEDSAVYLCASESLGTYEQYFGPGTRLTVT.

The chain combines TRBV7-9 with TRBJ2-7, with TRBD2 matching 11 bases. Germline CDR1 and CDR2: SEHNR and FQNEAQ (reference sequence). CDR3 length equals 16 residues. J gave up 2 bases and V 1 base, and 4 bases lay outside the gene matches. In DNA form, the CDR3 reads TGTGCCAGCAGCTTAGACCGGACTAGCGGGCCCTACGAGCAGTACTTC. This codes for CASSLDRTSGPYEQYF.

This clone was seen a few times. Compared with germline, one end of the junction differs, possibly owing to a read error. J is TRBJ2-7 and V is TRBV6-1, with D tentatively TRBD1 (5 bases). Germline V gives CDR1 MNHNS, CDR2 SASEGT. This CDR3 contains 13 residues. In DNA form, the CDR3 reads TGTGCCAGCAGCGAAGACAGACCTAGGGAGCAGTACTTC. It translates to CASSEDRPREQYF.

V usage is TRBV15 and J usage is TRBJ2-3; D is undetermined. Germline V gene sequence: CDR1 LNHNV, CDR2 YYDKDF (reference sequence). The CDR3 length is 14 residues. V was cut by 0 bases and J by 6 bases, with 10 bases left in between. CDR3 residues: CATSRDGLPDTQYF. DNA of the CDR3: TGTGCCACCAGCAGAGATGGGTTGCCCGATACGCAGTATTTT.

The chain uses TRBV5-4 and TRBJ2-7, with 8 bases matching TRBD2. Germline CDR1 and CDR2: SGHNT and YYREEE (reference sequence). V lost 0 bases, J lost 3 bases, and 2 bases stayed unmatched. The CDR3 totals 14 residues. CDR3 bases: TGTGCCAGCAGCTTGGGAGCGGGAGACTACGAGCAGTACTTC. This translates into CASSLGAGDYEQYF.

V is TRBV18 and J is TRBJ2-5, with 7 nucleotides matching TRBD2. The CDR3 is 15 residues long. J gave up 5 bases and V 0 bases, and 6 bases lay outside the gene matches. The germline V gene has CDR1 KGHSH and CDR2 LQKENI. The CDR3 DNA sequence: TGTGCCAGCTCACCACCGACTAGCAGACAGGAGACCCAGTACTTC. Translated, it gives CASSPPTSRQETQYF. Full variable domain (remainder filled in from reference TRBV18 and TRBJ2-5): NAGVMQNPRHLVRRRGQEARLRCSPMKGHSHVYWYRQLPEEGLKFMVYLQKENIIDESGMPKERFSAEFPKEGPSILRIQQVVRGDSAAYFCASSPPTSRQETQYFGPGTRLLVL.

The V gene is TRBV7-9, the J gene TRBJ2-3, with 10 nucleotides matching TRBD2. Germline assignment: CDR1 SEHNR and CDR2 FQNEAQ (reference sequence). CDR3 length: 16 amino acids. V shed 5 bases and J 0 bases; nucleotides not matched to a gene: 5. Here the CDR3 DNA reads TGTGCCAGCAGCCCCACTAGCGGGATTAGCACAGATACGCAGTATTTT. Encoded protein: CASSPTSGISTDTQYF.

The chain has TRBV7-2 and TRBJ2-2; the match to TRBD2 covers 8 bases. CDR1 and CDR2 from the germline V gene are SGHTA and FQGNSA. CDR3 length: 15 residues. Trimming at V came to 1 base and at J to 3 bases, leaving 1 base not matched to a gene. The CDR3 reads CASSLEAGDTGELFF. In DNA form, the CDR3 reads TGTGCCAGCAGCTTAGAAGCGGGAGACACCGGGGAGCTGTTTTTT.

The CDR3 region has the DNA TGTGCCAGCAGCTTGTGGGTAGGGGTTATCCCCTACGAGCAGTACTTC. This gives the protein CASSLWVGVIPYEQYF. V is TRBV5-5 and J is TRBJ2-7, with D perhaps matching TRBD1 (5 bases). The CDR3 totals 16 residues. V shed 1 base and J shed 2 bases, with 16 bases lying between them. Per the germline V gene, CDR1 is SGHKS and CDR2 is YYEKEE (reference sequence).

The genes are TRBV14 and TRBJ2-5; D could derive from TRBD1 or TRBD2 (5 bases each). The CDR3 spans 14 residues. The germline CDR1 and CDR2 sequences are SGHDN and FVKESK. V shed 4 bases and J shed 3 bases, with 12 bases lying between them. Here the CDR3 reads CASSLPGREETQYF. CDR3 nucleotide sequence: TGTGCCAGCAGCCTACCGGGGCGGGAAGAGACCCAGTACTTC.

This chain's CDR3 is CASSLGGANEQYF. The CDR3 DNA sequence: TGCGCCAGCAGCTTAGGCGGCGCCAACGAGCAGTACTTC. This rearrangement joins TRBV5-1 to TRBJ2-7, with D hard to call. This CDR3 is built from 13 residues. Germline V CDR1 and CDR2: SGHRS, YFSETQ. V lost 2 bases, J lost 5 bases, and 11 bases lay in between.

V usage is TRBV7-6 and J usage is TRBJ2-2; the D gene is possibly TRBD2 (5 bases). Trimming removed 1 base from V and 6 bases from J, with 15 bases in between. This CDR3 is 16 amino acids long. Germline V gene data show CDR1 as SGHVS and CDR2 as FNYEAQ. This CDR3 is CASSLGPLAAAGELFF. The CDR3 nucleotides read TGTGCCAGCAGCTTAGGCCCCCTAGCCGCCGCCGGGGAGCTGTTTTTT.

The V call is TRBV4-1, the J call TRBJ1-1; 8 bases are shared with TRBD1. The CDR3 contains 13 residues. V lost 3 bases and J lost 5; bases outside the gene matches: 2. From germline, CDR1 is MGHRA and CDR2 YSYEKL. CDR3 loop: CASSQDRETEAFF. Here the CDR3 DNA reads TGCGCCAGCAGCCAGGACAGGGAAACTGAAGCTTTCTTT.

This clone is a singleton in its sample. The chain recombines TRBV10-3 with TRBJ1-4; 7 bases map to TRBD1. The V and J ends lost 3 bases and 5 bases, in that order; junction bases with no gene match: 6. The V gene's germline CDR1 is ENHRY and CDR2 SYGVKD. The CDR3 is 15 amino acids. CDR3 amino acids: CAISDTGTENEKLFF. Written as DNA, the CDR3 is TGTGCCATCAGTGACACCGGGACAGAGAATGAAAAACTGTTTTTT.

The CDR3 protein is CASSLLAGGIYEQYF. For the CDR3, the DNA is TGTGCCAGCAGCTTGCTAGCGGGAGGTATCTACGAGCAGTACTTC. The rearrangement joins TRBV7-9 to TRBJ2-7; TRBD2 matches 11 bases. The trim removed 3 bases at V and 3 bases at J, leaving 4 bases unmatched. Germline CDR1 reads SEHNR; CDR2 reads FQNEAQ (reference sequence). The CDR3 spans 15 residues. Full variable domain (rest looked up from reference TRBV7-9 and TRBJ2-7): DTGVSQNPRHKITKRGQNVTFRCDPISEHNRLYWYRQTLGQGPEFLTYFQNEAQLEKSRLLSDRFSAERPKGSFSTLEIQRTEQGDSAMYLCASSLLAGGIYEQYFGPGTRLTVT.